Following are 4 T cell receptor beta chains from one sample sequenced in a study of cytomegalovirus exposure and HLA in healthy donors (dated by TCRdb to 2016 to 2017). The library was prepared using the immunoSEQ multiplex PCR assay. For the multiplex PCR, a mixture combining 60 forward primers for TCR Vbeta segments and 13 reverse primers for TCR Jbeta segments was used. TCRdb took over this immuneACCESS table, retaining in-frame rearrangements with V and J assigned. Such tables are incomplete; in checked studies, under half of the missing clones stem from an unresolved V gene, and the remainder is unexplained. In all, the sample holds about 140,000 clones, and nearly 80% of those were seen once. 13% to 15% of the sample is in the top ten clones. The specimen sequenced was PBMCs. The receptors shown here come from a woman between 40 and 50 years old in good health and CMV-seronegative.

The V and J genes are TRBV19 and TRBJ2-5; 7 bases are shared with TRBD2. V lost 6 bases and J lost 0; bases outside the gene matches: 1. The CDR3 length is 13 residues. Germline V lookup: CDR1 LNHDA, CDR2 SQIVND (reference sequence). CDR3 sequence reads: CASSGGYQETQYF. The CDR3, as DNA: TGTGCCAGTAGCGGGGGGTACCAAGAGACCCAGTACTTC. Supplemented by reference TRBV19 and TRBJ2-5, the full variable domain reads DGGITQSPKYLFRKEGQNVTLSCEQNLNHDAMYWYRQDPGQGLRLIYYSQIVNDFQKGDIAEGYSVSREKKESFPLTVTSAQKNPTAFYLCASSGGYQETQYFGPGTRLLVL.

The chain employs TRBV4-2 and TRBJ2-2; D is undetermined. Germline CDR1 is LGHNA and CDR2 is YNFKEQ. CDR3 length: 12 amino acids. V lost 0 bases and J 6 bases, leaving 2 bases between the germline ends. The CDR3: CASSQDSGELFF. The CDR3 nucleotides are TGTGCCAGCAGCCAAGACTCCGGGGAGCTGTTTTTT.

The chain joins TRBV5-6 to TRBJ1-1, with TRBD1 as a possible D gene (6 bases). The germline gives CDR1 SGHDT, CDR2 YYEEEE. V gave up 5 bases and J gave up 0 bases, with 17 bases separating them. The CDR3 runs 16 residues. In nucleotides, the CDR3 is TGTGCCAGCAGGCGGGGGGGCGACGGTTTGAACACTGAAGCTTTCTTT. Encoded protein: CASRRGGDGLNTEAFF.

The V gene is TRBV6-5, the J gene TRBJ1-1; TRBD1 is a possible D gene (6 bases). Germline CDR1 reads MNHEY; CDR2 reads SVGAGI. CDR3 length: 12 residues. V dropped 8 bases and J dropped 3 bases, with 10 bases sitting between them. CDR3 sequence (DNA): TGTGCCAGCTGGACAGACTACACTGAAGCTTTCTTT. Protein sequence: CASWTDYTEAFF.